This entry describes one T cell receptor (beta chain). Antigen specificity is unknown. Each of the patients experienced relapse following autologous stem cell transplantation, and their brentuximab vedotin exposure differed. CDR1 SGHAT and CDR2 FQDESV come from the germline V gene (reference sequence). The CDR3 sequence is 15 residues long. After removal of 5 bases from V and 0 bases from J, the junction contained 2 bases not matched to a gene. Sequencing used immunoSEQ multiplex PCR; TCRdb keeps in-frame clones, though not all of them. The sample yields tens of thousands of clones, 80% to 90% seen once. The sample comes from a study of PD-1 blockade in classical Hodgkin lymphoma. Study outcomes and limitations: Among the patients, those starting nivolumab under 1 year after ASCT were excluded. Relapsed/refractory patients reportedly had lower baseline diversity than newly diagnosed patients. TCR diversity rose significantly by C4D1 in CD4+ but not CD8+ cells. Whatever underlies the repertoire differences (possibly disease activity or prior therapy) remains undefined.

The rearrangement links TRBV11-1 to TRBJ2-1; 9 bases agree with TRBD1. This receptor was taken from a human donor with classical Hodgkin lymphoma. The sample in question was peripheral blood mononuclear cells (PBMCs), obtained before the second cycle of nivolumab. CDR3 in amino acids: CASSRDRVSYNEQFF. DNA of the CDR3: TGTGCCAGCAGCCGGGACAGGGTCTCCTACAATGAGCAGTTCTTC.